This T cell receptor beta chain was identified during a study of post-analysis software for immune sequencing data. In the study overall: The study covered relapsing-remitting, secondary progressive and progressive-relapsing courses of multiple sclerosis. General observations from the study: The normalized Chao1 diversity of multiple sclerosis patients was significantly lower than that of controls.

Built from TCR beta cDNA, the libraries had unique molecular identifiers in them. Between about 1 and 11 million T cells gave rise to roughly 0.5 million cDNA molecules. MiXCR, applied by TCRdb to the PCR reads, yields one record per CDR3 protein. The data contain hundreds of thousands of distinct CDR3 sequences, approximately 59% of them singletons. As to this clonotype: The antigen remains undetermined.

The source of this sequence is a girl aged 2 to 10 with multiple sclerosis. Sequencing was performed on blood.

CDR3 sequence (DNA): TGTGCCAGCAGCCCGTACAGGGCGGGGGATGGCTACACCTTC. Its translation is CASSPYRAGDGYTF. The chain employs TRBV7-8 and TRBJ1-2; D perhaps matches TRBD1 (6 bases). The CDR3 contains 14 residues. Looked up from germline, CDR1 is SGHVS and CDR2 is FQNEAQ. The germline V and J ends were trimmed by 5 bases and 6 bases, with 16 bases remaining between them.